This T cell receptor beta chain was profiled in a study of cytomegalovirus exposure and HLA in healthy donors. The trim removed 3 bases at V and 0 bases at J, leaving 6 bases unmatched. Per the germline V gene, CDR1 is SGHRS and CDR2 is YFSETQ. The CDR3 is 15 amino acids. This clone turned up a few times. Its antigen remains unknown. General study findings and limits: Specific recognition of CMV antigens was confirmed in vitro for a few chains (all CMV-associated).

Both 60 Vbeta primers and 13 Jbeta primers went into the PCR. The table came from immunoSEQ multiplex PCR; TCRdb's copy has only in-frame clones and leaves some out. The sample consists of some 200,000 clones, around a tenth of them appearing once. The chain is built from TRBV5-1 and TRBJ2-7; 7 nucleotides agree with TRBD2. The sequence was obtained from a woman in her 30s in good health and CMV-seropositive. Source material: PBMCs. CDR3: CASSWEGGSSYEQYF. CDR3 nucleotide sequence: TGCGCCAGCAGCTGGGAGGGCGGGAGCTCCTACGAGCAGTACTTC. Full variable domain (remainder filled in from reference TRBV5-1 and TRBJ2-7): KAGVTQTPRYLIKTRGQQVTLSCSPISGHRSVSWYQQTPGQGLQFLFEYFSETQRNKGNFPGRFSGRQFSNSRSEMNVSTLELGDSALYLCASSWEGGSSYEQYFGPGTRLTVT.